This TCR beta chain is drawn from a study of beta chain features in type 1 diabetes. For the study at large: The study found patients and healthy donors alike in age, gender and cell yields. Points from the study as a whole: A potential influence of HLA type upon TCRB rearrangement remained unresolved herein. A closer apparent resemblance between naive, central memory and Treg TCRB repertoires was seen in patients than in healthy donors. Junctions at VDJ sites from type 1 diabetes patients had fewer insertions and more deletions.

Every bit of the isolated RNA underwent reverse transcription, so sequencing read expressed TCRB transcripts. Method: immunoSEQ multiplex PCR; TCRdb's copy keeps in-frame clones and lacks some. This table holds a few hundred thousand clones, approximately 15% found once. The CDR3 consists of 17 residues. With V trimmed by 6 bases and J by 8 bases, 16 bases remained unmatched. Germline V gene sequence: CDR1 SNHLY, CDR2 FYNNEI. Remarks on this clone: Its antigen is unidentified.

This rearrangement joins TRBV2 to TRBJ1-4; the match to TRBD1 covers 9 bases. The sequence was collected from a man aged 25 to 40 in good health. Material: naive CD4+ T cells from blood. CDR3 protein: CASRYLLGTGKEEKLFF. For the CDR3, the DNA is TGTGCCAGCAGATACCTGCTCGGGACAGGGAAGGAGGAAAAACTGTTTTTT.